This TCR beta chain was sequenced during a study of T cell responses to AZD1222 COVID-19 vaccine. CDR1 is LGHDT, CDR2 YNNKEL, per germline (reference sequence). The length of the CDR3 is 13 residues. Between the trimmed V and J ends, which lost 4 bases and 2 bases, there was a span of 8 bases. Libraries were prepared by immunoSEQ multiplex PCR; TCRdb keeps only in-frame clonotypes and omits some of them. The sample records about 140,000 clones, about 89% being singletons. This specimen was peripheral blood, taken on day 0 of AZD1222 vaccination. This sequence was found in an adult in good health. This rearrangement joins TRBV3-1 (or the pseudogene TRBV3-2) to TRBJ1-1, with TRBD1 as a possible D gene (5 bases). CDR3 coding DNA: TGTGCCAGCAGCCTCACAGGAAACACTGAAGCTTTCTTT. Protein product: CASSLTGNTEAFF.